Listed below are T cell receptor beta chains from one sample, sequenced in a study of T cell responses to AZD1222 COVID-19 vaccine. Clones were read by immunoSEQ multiplex PCR, and TCRdb kept only the in-frame ones, dropping some. The sample gives 95,000 to 110,000 clones, approximately 89% of which show up once; roughly 20% is in the top ten. Source: peripheral blood, taken on day 0 of AZD1222 vaccination. These receptors came from an adult in good health. Each CDR3 is given with its conserved first and last residue. A D gene is named only where the DNA matches it firmly.

CDR3 protein	CDR3 DNA	V gene	J gene	D gene
CASTREGTEAFF	TGTGCCAGCACCCGGGAGGGGACTGAAGCTTTCTTT	TRBV6-6	TRBJ1-1	.
CASGLDIREEAFF	TGTGCTAGTGGTTTGGACATTCGGGAGGAAGCTTTCTTT	TRBV12-5	TRBJ1-1	.
CASSLSRATDTQYF	TGTGCCAGCAGCTTATCTCGGGCCACAGATACGCAGTATTTT	TRBV11-3	TRBJ2-3	.
CASSQDLSTGNTIYF	TGTGCCAGCAGCCAAGATCTGAGTACTGGAAACACCATATATTTT	TRBV3-1/TRBV3-2	TRBJ1-3	.
CASSLGGTDTQYF	TGTGCCAGCAGCTTAGGTGGCACAGATACGCAGTATTTT	TRBV7-9	TRBJ2-3	.
CASSLNLGNTIYF	TGTGCCAGCAGCTTGAACTTAGGAAACACCATATATTTT	TRBV7-3	TRBJ1-3	.
CASRSLGDEQYF	TGTGCCAGCCGATCCCTAGGGGACGAGCAGTACTTC	TRBV6-5	TRBJ2-7	.
CASSVTGGAGTGELFF	TGTGCCAGCAGTGTTACAGGGGGCGCTGGCACCGGGGAGCTGTTTTTT	TRBV28	TRBJ2-2	TRBD1
CASRETETQYF	TGTGCCAGCCGAGAAACAGAGACCCAGTACTTC	TRBV5-5	TRBJ2-5	.
CASSSREGNQPQHF	TGTGCCAGTAGTAGTCGGGAGGGCAATCAGCCCCAGCATTTT	TRBV19	TRBJ1-5	.